This T cell receptor (delta chain) was recorded in a study of gamma-delta T cells after stem cell transplantation. Remarks on this clone: The protein that TCRdb holds for this DNA derives from a much larger clone and differs from the translated DNA at residue 13, which likely indicates a read error; the protein shown here is translated from the DNA.

TCRdb reanalysed the RT-PCR reads via CATT. The profile shows around 1,300 delta-chain clones, roughly 5.3% of them singletons. V lost 3 bases to trimming and J lost 1 base; unmatched junction nucleotides: 20. The CDR3 runs to 20 residues. Per germline, CDR1 GEAIGNYY and CDR2 EKD. This sequence originates from a human donor. It is not recorded whose cells these are; they may come from a transplant donor. Material: gamma-delta T cells. The V call is TRDV2, the J call TRDJ1; 9 bases map to TRDD3. The CDR3 nucleotides read TGTGCCTGTGACTTGATGTCGGCGGGGCTGGGGGATTCATCCACCGATAAACTCATCTTT. Translated: CACDLMSAGLGDSSTDKLIF.